These 23 T cell receptor beta chains share one sample of origin, sequenced in a study of T-cell memory formation after mild COVID-19. TCRdb analysed the 5' RACE reads with MiXCR anew, one entry per CDR3 protein. The sample has 13,000 to 15,000 distinct CDR3 sequences; about a fifth are singletons. Input material: PBMCs or a T cell subset sorted from them (not recorded which). These receptors were taken from a man aged 18 to 29 who had mild COVID-19 (a few samples of this study predate the infection). Cell type and time point are not known.

The sample holds many counts of this clonotype. The J gene is TRBJ2-7, the V gene TRBV28; D is undetermined. CDR3 length: 11 amino acids. V was clipped by 7 bases and J by 3 bases, with 7 bases between them. Germline-derived CDR1 and CDR2 are MDHEN and SYDVKM. CDR3 DNA: TGTGCCAGCATAAACAACTACGAGCAGTACTTC. Translated, it gives CASINNYEQYF.

This clonotype came up many times. V and J are TRBV20-1 and TRBJ2-5; 7 positions agree with TRBD1. Per the germline V gene, CDR1 is DFQATT and CDR2 is SNEGSKA (reference sequence). The CDR3 spans 14 residues. Trimming removed 5 bases from V and 1 base from J; junction bases left unmatched: 7. CDR3: CSAEPRQGQETQYF. The CDR3 nucleotides read TGCAGTGCTGAGCCCCGACAGGGCCAAGAGACCCAGTACTTC.

This clonotype was observed many times. The chain couples TRBV5-1 to TRBJ1-1, with D hard to call. V was trimmed by 4 bases and J by 1 base, leaving 14 bases between them. The CDR3 totals 15 residues. CDR1 is SGHRS, CDR2 YFSETQ, per germline. In DNA form, the CDR3 reads TGCGCCAGCAGCCCCGGAGGACCATCGAACACTGAAGCTTTCTTT. Protein: CASSPGGPSNTEAFF.

This clonotype was seen just once. The V gene is TRBV7-9, the J gene TRBJ2-1; D ambiguous. V was clipped by 5 bases and J by 8 bases, with 16 bases between them. CDR3 length: 14 amino acids. Germline V gene data show CDR1 as SEHNR and CDR2 as FQNEAQ (reference sequence). The chain's CDR3 is CASSPGLGSDEQFF. CDR3 coding DNA: TGTGCCAGCAGCCCTGGGCTGGGATCTGATGAGCAGTTCTTC.

This clonotype was picked up many times. V and J are TRBV2 and TRBJ2-2; possible D gene TRBD2, 5 bases. Trimming took 9 bases from V and 7 from J, leaving 9 bases between them. The CDR3 spans 11 residues. Germline V gene lookup returns CDR1 SNHLY and CDR2 FYNNEI. CDR3 bases: TGTGCCAGTGACGAGGGCGGGGAGCTGTTTTTT. Amino acids: CASDEGGELFF.

J is TRBJ1-6 and V is TRBV7-3; TRBD1 agrees at 7 bases. V was clipped by 5 bases and J by 10 bases; unmatched bases: 5. Germline V gene lookup returns CDR1 SGHTA and CDR2 FQGTGA. This CDR3 comprises 13 residues. CDR3 sequence: CASSPYRGSPLHF. CDR3 sequence (DNA): TGTGCCAGCAGCCCTTACAGGGGATCACCCCTCCACTTT.

The rearrangement uses TRBV5-4 and TRBJ2-3; 7 nucleotides agree with TRBD1. The CDR3 extends over 14 amino acids. The V gene's germline CDR1 is SGHNT and CDR2 YYREEE (reference sequence). V shed 4 bases, J shed 0 bases, and the junction held 2 bases outside the gene matches. CDR3 DNA sequence: TGTGCCAGCAGCCTGACAGGGAGCACAGATACGCAGTATTTT. Protein: CASSLTGSTDTQYF.

This clonotype was recorded at least ten times. This chain joins TRBV7-7 and TRBJ1-5; the D gene is possibly TRBD1 (6 bases). Trimming removed 4 bases from V and 9 bases from J, with 19 bases in between. CDR3 size: 15 residues. Germline V gene sequence: CDR1 SSHAT, CDR2 FNYEAQ (reference sequence). The CDR3 DNA reads TGTGCCAGCAGCTGGACAGTAAACCCTTGGTCGCCCCAGCATTTT. This sequence encodes CASSWTVNPWSPQHF.

The chain has TRBV12-3 or TRBV12-4 and TRBJ2-2; a possible D gene is TRBD2 (7 bases). CDR3 length equals 13 residues. V was shortened by 7 bases and J by 6 bases, with 12 bases between the two germline ends. CDR3: CASNVGGPGELFF. The CDR3 DNA reads as TGTGCCAGCAACGTCGGGGGGCCCGGGGAGCTGTTTTTT.

The chain is built from TRBV9 and TRBJ1-1; 8 nucleotides agree with TRBD1. Trimming removed 2 bases from V and 5 bases from J; junction bases left unmatched: 5. CDR3 length: 14 amino acids. Germline V gene lookup returns CDR1 SGDLS and CDR2 YYNGEE. CDR3 in DNA: TGTGCCAGCAGCGTGACAGGGGCGGTGACTGAAGCTTTCTTT. Residues: CASSVTGAVTEAFF.

V and J are TRBV10-2 and TRBJ2-3; 8 bases are shared with TRBD2. Per the germline V gene, CDR1 is WSHSY and CDR2 is SAAADI. The CDR3 contains 14 residues. Trimming took 6 bases from V and 4 from J; bases not matched to a gene: 6. The CDR3 coding sequence is TGCGCCAGCAGGGTCGGGGGGGCCCCAGATACGCAGTATTTT. Its protein is CASRVGGAPDTQYF.

The chain is built from TRBV28 and TRBJ2-1; 7 bases are a match to TRBD1. The CDR3 is 13 residues long. Germline V gene sequence: CDR1 MDHEN, CDR2 SYDVKM. J was trimmed by 5 bases and V by 6 bases; bases with no gene match: 4. In DNA, the CDR3 is TGTGCCAGCAGATCTACAGGGGACAATGAGCAGTTCTTC. Its translation: CASRSTGDNEQFF.

As regards this clonotype: One base away lies a much larger clone, so this may be a sequencing read error. The chain recombines TRBV5-1 with TRBJ1-6; D is ambiguous. Germline loops: CDR1 SGHRS, CDR2 YFSETQ. The CDR3 contains 16 residues. The CDR3 nucleotides are TGCGCCAGCAGGAAACTGGGCCCCCGCGGTAATTCACCCCTCCAATTT. Translation: CASRKLGPRGNSPLQF.

In this sample, this clonotype turned up a few times. This chain joins TRBV7-7 and TRBJ2-5, with D maybe TRBD2 (5 bases). CDR1 is SSHAT and CDR2 is FNYEAQ in the germline V gene (reference sequence). The CDR3 extends over 12 amino acids. V was pared by 5 bases and J by 4 bases, with 8 bases between. DNA of the CDR3: TGTGCCAGCAGCCGAGGGATAGAGACCCAGTACTTC. It codes for CASSRGIETQYF. Looking up the rest from reference TRBV7-7 and TRBJ2-5 gives the full variable domain: GAGVSQSPRYKVTKRGQDVTLRCDPISSHATLYWYQQALGQGPEFLTYFNYEAQPDKSGLPSDRFSAERPEGSISTLTIQRTEQRDSAMYRCASSRGIETQYFGPGTRLLVL.

Many counts were recorded for this clonotype. This chain links TRBV18 with TRBJ2-3; 10 bases align to TRBD2. V was pared by 3 bases and J by 5 bases, with 2 bases of the junction left unmatched. CDR1 and CDR2 (germline): KGHSH, LQKENI. The CDR3 extends over 14 amino acids. The CDR3 nucleotides read TGTGCCAGCTCACCTGGACTAGCGGAAGATACGCAGTATTTT. Its protein is CASSPGLAEDTQYF.

This sequence joins TRBV5-1 and TRBJ2-7; D is perhaps TRBD1 (6 bases). This CDR3 is built from 15 residues. The V gene lost 1 base and the J gene lost 4 bases, with 15 bases spanning the gap. Germline lookup yields CDR1 SGHRS and CDR2 YFSETQ. In DNA, the CDR3 is TGCGCCAGCAGCTTGTCCGGCAGGGGCAGTTACGAGCAGTACTTC. Protein sequence: CASSLSGRGSYEQYF.

This chain uses TRBV6-5 with TRBJ2-6; D unclear. CDR1 MNHEY and CDR2 SVGAGI come from the germline V gene. The CDR3 runs 15 residues. Trimming took off 8 bases at V and 1 base at J, with 12 bases between the two ends. CDR3 sequence reads: CASCPARSGANVLTF. The CDR3 coding sequence is TGTGCCAGCTGTCCCGCCCGATCTGGGGCCAACGTCCTGACTTTC.

There are many counts of this clonotype. This chain joins TRBV9 and TRBJ2-5, with 8 bases fitting TRBD1. This CDR3 has 14 amino acids. Germline assignment: CDR1 SGDLS and CDR2 YYNGEE. The V segment lost 4 bases and the J segment 4 bases; nucleotides outside the gene matches: 6. CDR3 DNA sequence: TGTGCCAGCAGCAAGACAGGGGCGGGAGAGACCCAGTACTTC. Its protein product is CASSKTGAGETQYF.

This clonotype showed up many times. J is TRBJ2-3 and V is TRBV6-6; D remains unclear. CDR1 and CDR2 (germline): MNHNY, SVGAGI (reference sequence). The CDR3 loop spans 15 amino acids. Trimming took off 0 bases at V and 4 bases at J, with 11 bases between the two ends. For the CDR3, the DNA is TGTGCCAGCAGTTACTCGAAGGTCCTGGCAGATACGCAGTATTTT. Translated, it gives CASSYSKVLADTQYF.

The table lists this clonotype with many counts. This chain links TRBV27 with TRBJ1-5; perhaps TRBD1 as D (6 bases). Germline V gene data show CDR1 as MNHEY and CDR2 as SMNVEV (reference sequence). This CDR3 has 16 amino acids. The germline V and J ends were trimmed by 1 base and 0 bases, with 10 bases remaining between them. DNA for the CDR3: TGTGCCAGCAGTTTATGGGGGCCTTATAGCAATCAGCCCCAGCATTTT. It is translated as CASSLWGPYSNQPQHF.

V and J are TRBV9 and TRBJ2-7, with a weak D call TRBD2 (6 bases). This CDR3 has 16 residues. Trimming shortened V by 0 bases and J by 6 bases, and 19 bases separated the two germline ends. Per the germline V gene, CDR1 is SGDLS and CDR2 is YYNGEE. The CDR3 protein is CASSVGGTGGGVEQYF. The CDR3 region has the DNA TGTGCCAGCAGCGTAGGAGGGACCGGGGGAGGAGTCGAGCAGTACTTC. Together with reference TRBV9 and TRBJ2-7, the CDR3 gives the full variable domain: DSGVTQTPKHLITATGQRVTLRCSPRSGDLSVYWYQQSLDQGLQFLIQYYNGEERAKGNILERFSAQQFPDLHSELNLSSLELGDSALYFCASSVGGTGGGVEQYFGPGTRLTVT.

The sample holds many counts of this clonotype. V usage is TRBV4-1 and J usage is TRBJ2-1; the D gene is possibly TRBD1 (6 bases). The V and J ends lost 0 bases and 0 bases respectively, with 15 bases between them. CDR1 MGHRA and CDR2 YSYEKL come from the germline V gene. The CDR3 runs 18 residues. CDR3 in amino acids: CASSQDGVEDSSYNEQFF. Here the CDR3 DNA reads TGCGCCAGCAGCCAAGATGGGGTTGAGGACAGCTCCTACAATGAGCAGTTCTTC.

This clonotype was detected many times. The V gene is TRBV14, the J gene TRBJ2-3, with TRBD1 matching over 10 bases. This CDR3 is 15 amino acids long. Looked up from germline, CDR1 is SGHDN and CDR2 is FVKESK. V lost 4 bases and J lost 3; bases outside the gene matches: 4. The CDR3 spells CASSPRTGGTDTQYF. For the CDR3, the DNA is TGTGCCAGCAGCCCACGGACAGGGGGTACAGATACGCAGTATTTT.